What follows is one TCR beta chain and its context. Its specificity is not known. This record comes from a study of cytomegalovirus exposure and HLA in healthy donors. Study information: Counted in an early data release were approximately 85 million unique TCRs from HLA-typed donors. Overall study findings and caveats: Beyond CMV serostatus, there was no information to go on about immune exposure.

V dropped 2 bases and J dropped 4 bases, with 18 bases sitting between them. Looked up from germline, CDR1 is SQVTM and CDR2 is ANQGSEA. This CDR3 has 15 amino acids. Amplification used 60 Vbeta primers and 13 Jbeta primers. Method: immunoSEQ multiplex PCR; TCRdb's copy keeps in-frame clones and lacks some. The sample consists of a few hundred thousand clones, 80% to 90% of them appearing once. This rearrangement joins TRBV29-1 to TRBJ2-7; TRBD2 is a possible D gene (5 bases). The origin of this receptor is a woman between 18 and 29 years old in good health and CMV-seronegative. The specimen was PBMCs. The CDR3 loop is CSVESSGSNMYEQYF. The CDR3 DNA follows: TGCAGCGTTGAATCGAGTGGGAGCAATATGTACGAGCAGTACTTC.